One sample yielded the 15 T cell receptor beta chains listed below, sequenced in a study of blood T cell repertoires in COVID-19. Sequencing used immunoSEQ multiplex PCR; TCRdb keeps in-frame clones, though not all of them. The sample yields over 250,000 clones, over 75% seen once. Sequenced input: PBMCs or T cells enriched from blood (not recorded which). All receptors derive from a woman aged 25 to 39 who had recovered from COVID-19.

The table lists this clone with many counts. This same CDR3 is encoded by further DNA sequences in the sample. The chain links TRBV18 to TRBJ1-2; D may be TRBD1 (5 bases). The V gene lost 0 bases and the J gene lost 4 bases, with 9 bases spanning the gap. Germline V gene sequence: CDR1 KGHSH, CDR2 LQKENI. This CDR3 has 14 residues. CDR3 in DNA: TGTGCCAGCTCACCACCGACAGAGTCCTATGGCTACACCTTC. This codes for CASSPPTESYGYTF. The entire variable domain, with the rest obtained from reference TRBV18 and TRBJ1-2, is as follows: NAGVMQNPRHLVRRRGQEARLRCSPMKGHSHVYWYRQLPEEGLKFMVYLQKENIIDESGMPKERFSAEFPKEGPSILRIQQVVRGDSAAYFCASSPPTESYGYTFGSGTRLTVV.

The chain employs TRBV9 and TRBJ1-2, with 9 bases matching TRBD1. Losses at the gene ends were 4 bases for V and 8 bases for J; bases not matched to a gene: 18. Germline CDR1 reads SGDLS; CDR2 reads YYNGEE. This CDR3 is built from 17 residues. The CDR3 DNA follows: TGTGCCAGCAGCCCGCGACCCACAGGGGGCGAGGGTGCGGGCTACACCTTC. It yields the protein CASSPRPTGGEGAGYTF.

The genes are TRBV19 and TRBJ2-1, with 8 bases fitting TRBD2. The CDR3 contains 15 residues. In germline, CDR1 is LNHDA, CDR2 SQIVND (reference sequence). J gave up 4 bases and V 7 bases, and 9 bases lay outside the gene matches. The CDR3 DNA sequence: TGTGCCAGTACCAGGAGCGGGAGAAGGTACAATGAGCAGTTCTTC. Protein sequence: CASTRSGRRYNEQFF.

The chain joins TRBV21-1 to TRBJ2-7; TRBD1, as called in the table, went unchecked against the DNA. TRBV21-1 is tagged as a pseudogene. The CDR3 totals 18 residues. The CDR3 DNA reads TGTGCCAGCAGCAAAAGGAGGCGGGGACAGGGGGCTTCCTACGAGCAGTACTTC. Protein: CASSKRRRGQGASYEQYF.

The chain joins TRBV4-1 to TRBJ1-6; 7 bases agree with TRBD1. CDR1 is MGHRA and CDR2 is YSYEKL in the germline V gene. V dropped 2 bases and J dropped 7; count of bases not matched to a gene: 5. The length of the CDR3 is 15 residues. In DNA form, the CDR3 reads TGCGCCAGCAGCCAACCTGGGACAGTGAATTCACCCCTCCACTTT. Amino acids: CASSQPGTVNSPLHF.

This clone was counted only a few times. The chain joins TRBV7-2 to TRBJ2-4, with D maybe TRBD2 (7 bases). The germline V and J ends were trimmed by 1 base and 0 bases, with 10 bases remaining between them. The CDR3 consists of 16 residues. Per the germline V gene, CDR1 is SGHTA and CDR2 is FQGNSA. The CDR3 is CASSLEGGLAKNIQYF. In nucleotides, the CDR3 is TGTGCCAGCAGCTTAGAGGGGGGGTTAGCCAAAAACATTCAGTACTTC.

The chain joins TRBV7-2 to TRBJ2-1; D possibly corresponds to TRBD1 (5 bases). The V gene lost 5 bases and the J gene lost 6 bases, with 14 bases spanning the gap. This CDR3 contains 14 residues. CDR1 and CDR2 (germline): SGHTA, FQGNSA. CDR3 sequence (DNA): TGTGCCAGCAGCCCAGTCTTGCAGGGCAATGAGCAGTTCTTC. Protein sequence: CASSPVLQGNEQFF.

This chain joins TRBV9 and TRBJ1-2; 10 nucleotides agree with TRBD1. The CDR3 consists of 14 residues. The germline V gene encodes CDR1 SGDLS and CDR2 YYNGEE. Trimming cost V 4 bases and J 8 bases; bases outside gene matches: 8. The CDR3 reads CASSQTGGYEGYTF. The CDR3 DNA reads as TGTGCCAGCAGCCAGACAGGGGGCTATGAGGGCTACACCTTC. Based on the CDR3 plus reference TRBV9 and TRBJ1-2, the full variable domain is DSGVTQTPKHLITATGQRVTLRCSPRSGDLSVYWYQQSLDQGLQFLIQYYNGEERAKGNILERFSAQQFPDLHSELNLSSLELGDSALYFCASSQTGGYEGYTFGSGTRLTVV.

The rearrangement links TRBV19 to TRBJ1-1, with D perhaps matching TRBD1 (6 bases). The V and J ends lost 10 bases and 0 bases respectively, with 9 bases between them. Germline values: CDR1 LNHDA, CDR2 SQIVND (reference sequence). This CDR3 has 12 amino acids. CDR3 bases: TGTGCCACCAGGGGAATGAACACTGAAGCTTTCTTT. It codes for CATRGMNTEAFF.

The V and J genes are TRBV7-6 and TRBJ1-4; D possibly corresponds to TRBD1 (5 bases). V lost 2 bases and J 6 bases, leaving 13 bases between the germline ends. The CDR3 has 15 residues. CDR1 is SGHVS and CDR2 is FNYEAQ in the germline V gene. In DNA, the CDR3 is TGTGCCAGCAGCTTATTAGGGGTTGGGGATGAAAAACTGTTTTTT. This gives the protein CASSLLGVGDEKLFF. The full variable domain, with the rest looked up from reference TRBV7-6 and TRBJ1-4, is GAGVSQSPRYKVTKRGQDVALRCDPISGHVSLYWYRQALGQGPEFLTYFNYEAQQDKSGLPNDRFSAERPEGSISTLTIQRTEQRDSAMYRCASSLLGVGDEKLFFGSGTQLSVL.

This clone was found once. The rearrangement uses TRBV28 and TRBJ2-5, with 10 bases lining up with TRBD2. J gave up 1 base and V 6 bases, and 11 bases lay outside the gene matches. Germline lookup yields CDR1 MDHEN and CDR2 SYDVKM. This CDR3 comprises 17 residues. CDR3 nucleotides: TGTGCCAGCAGACGATGGAGAGCGGGAGGGACCCAAGAGACCCAGTACTTC. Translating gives CASRRWRAGGTQETQYF. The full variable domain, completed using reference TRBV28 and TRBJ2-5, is DVKVTQSSRYLVKRTGEKVFLECVQDMDHENMFWYRQDPGLGLRLIYFSYDVKMKEKGDIPEGYSVSREKKERFSLILESASTNQTSMYLCASRRWRAGGTQETQYFGPGTRLLVL.

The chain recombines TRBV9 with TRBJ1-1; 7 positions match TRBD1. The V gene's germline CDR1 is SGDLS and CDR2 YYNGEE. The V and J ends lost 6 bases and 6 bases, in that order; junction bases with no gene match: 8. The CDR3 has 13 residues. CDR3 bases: TGTGCCAGCAACTCCGGAGGGGGCCCTGAAGCTTTCTTT. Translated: CASNSGGGPEAFF.

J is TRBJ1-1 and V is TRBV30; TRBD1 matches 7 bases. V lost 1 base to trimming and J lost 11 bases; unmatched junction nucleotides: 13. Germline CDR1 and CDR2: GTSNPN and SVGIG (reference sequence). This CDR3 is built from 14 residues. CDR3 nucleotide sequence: TGTGCCTGGAGTGCTCTACTAATAGGGGGCGCCGCTTTCTTT. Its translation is CAWSALLIGGAAFF.

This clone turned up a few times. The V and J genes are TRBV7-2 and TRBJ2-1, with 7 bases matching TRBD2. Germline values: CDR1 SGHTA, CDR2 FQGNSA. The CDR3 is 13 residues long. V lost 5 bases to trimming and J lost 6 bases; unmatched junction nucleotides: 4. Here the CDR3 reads CASSPSGVNEQFF. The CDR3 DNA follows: TGTGCCAGCAGCCCAAGCGGGGTCAATGAGCAGTTCTTC.

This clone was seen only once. The chain's CDR3 is CATRPSGSSYNEQFF. The DNA for the CDR3 is TGTGCCACCAGACCTAGCGGAAGCTCCTACAATGAGCAGTTCTTC. The V call is TRBV15, the J call TRBJ2-1, with 7 bases that match TRBD2. Germline V gives CDR1 LNHNV, CDR2 YYDKDF (reference sequence). The CDR3 spans 15 residues. The V segment lost 6 bases and the J segment 0 bases; nucleotides outside the gene matches: 5.